These T cell receptor beta chains were read from a single sample in a study of CD4 T cells in relation to SARS-CoV-2 and coronaviruses. Their target antigens are unknown. Generated by immunoSEQ multiplex PCR, the TCRdb table keeps only in-frame clones and is missing some. The sample consists of 25,000 to 35,000 clones, about 78% of them appearing once. Sequenced: CD4+ T cells from PBMCs, cultured in vitro. These receptors originate from a human donor in good health. Both conserved end residues are part of each CDR3. A D gene is named only where the DNA matches it firmly. Some rows mark clone size as missing; the rest say once, few, many or name a class of expanded clone.

j_call d_call v_call clone_size cdr3_nt cdr3_aa
TRBJ2-5 TRBD1 TRBV7-2 - TGTGCCAGCAGCTCGGGGACAGGGCGACAAGAGACCCAGTACTTC CASSSGTGRQETQYF
TRBJ1-1 - TRBV7-9 few TGTGCCACCCTAAGGGGGGGTTCTGAAGCTTTCTTT CATLRGGSEAFF
TRBJ2-1 TRBD2 TRBV5-1 - TGCGCCAGCAGCAGCGGACTAGCGGGACGAGGGGGTGGGCAGTTCTTC CASSSGLAGRGGGQFF
TRBJ2-5 TRBD1 TRBV2 - TGTGCCAGCAGCCGTGGGGACAGGGGCCCCCAAGAGACCCAGTACTTC CASSRGDRGPQETQYF
TRBJ2-3 TRBD1 TRBV5-1 - TGCGCCAGCAGCATGGGACAGGGAGTTTTCGGAACAGATACGCAGTATTTT CASSMGQGVFGTDTQYF
TRBJ2-7 - TRBV3-1/TRBV3-2 few TGTGCCAGCAGCCAAGGACCGGGAGTCCCCGACGAGCAGTACTTC CASSQGPGVPDEQYF
TRBJ2-1 TRBD2 TRBV9 - TGTGCCAGCAGCCTCCGCGACAGCGGGACCCTACATGAGCAGTTCTTC CASSLRDSGTLHEQFF
TRBJ2-2 - TRBV6-2/TRBV6-3 - TGTGCCAGCAGTTTTGAGGGGGAGCTGTTTTTT CASSFEGELFF
TRBJ1-1 - TRBV19 - TGTGCCAGTGGGAGGACAGATAACACTGAAGCTTTCTTT CASGRTDNTEAFF
TRBJ1-1 - TRBV27 - TGTGCCAGCAGTTTAAGTTGGGGGGTAAGAACTGAAGCTTTCTTT CASSLSWGVRTEAFF
TRBJ2-7 TRBD1 TRBV10-3 - TGTGCCATCACTCCGGGACAGGGAGGGTACGAGCAGTACTTC CAITPGQGGYEQYF
TRBJ2-1 - TRBV28 - TGTGCCAGCAGTACCCCCGGGCGAAGCTCCTACAATGAGCAGTTCTTC CASSTPGRSSYNEQFF
TRBJ2-3 - TRBV6-2/TRBV6-3 - TGTGCCAGCAGTTTGGGACTGAGCACAGATACGCAGTATTTT CASSLGLSTDTQYF
TRBJ1-6 TRBD1 TRBV6-5 once TGTGCCAGCAGTTACTCGACCGGGACAGATAATTCACCCCTCCACTTT CASSYSTGTDNSPLHF
TRBJ2-1 - TRBV5-8 - TGTGCCAGCAGCAGGTCCAGGGTTGGCGAGCAGTTCTTC CASSRSRVGEQFF
TRBJ1-2 - TRBV4-2 - TGTGCCAGCAGCCAAGGGGGTTTCGACTATGGCTACACCTTC CASSQGGFDYGYTF
TRBJ2-7 - TRBV11-2 few TGTGCCAGCAGCTTAGAACTGGAGGGGCACTACGAGCAGTACTTC CASSLELEGHYEQYF
TRBJ1-2 - TRBV14 few TGTGCCAGCAGCCAAGATTTAGCAGGGACTGGCTACACCTTC CASSQDLAGTGYTF
TRBJ1-1 - TRBV5-1 - TGCGCCAGCAGCTTGTCTACGGCACCGGGACAACATGAAGCTTTCTTT CASSLSTAPGQHEAFF
TRBJ1-2 - TRBV6-4 - TGTGCCAGCAGTGACGTTGGGTTTCCAACTAACTATGGCTACACCTTC CASSDVGFPTNYGYTF
TRBJ2-7 - TRBV28 - TGTGCCAGCAGTCCCCCACAGGAGAGCTCCTACGAGCAGTACTTC CASSPPQESSYEQYF
TRBJ1-2 TRBD1 TRBV6-5 - TGTGCCAGCAGACAGGGGGGGGATGGCTACACCTTC CASRQGGDGYTF
TRBJ1-6 - TRBV27 few TGTGCCAGCAGTTTTCGAGGTGGGAATTCACCCCTCCACTTT CASSFRGGNSPLHF
TRBJ2-7 - TRBV18 - TGTGCCAGCTCATCCTCCTCCTACGAGCAGTACTTC CASSSSSYEQYF
TRBJ2-3 TRBD2 TRBV5-1 once TGCGCCAGCAGCTTGGGAATTAGCGGGAGTCAATATACGGGCACAGATACGCAGTATTTT CASSLGISGSQYTGTDTQYF
TRBJ1-1 - TRBV29-1 few TGCAGCGGAGGAATGAACTCTGAAGCTTTCTTT CSGGMNSEAFF
TRBJ2-7 - TRBV4-2 few TGTGCCAGCAGCCAAGATCTACGGGACTCCTACGAGCAGTACTTC CASSQDLRDSYEQYF
TRBJ2-5 TRBD2 TRBV10-2 - TGCGCCAGCAGTGTACTAGCGGGGGGGATTGAGACCCAGTACTTC CASSVLAGGIETQYF
TRBJ2-3 TRBD2 TRBV7-9 once TGTGCCAGCAGCCTGGGACTAGCGATGCACACAGATACGCAGTATTTT CASSLGLAMHTDTQYF
TRBJ2-3 TRBD2 TRBV4-1 - TGCGCCAGCAGCCAAGAAAGAGGTACTAGCGGTAAAATAACAGATACGCAGTATTTT CASSQERGTSGKITDTQYF
TRBJ2-1 TRBD2 TRBV19 - TGTGCCAGTAGTATGGGGACTAGCGGAAAGAGCTCCTACAATGAGCAGTTCTTC CASSMGTSGKSSYNEQFF
TRBJ2-3 - TRBV5-1 - TGCGCCAGCAGCTTGGCTAACTTGATCACAGATACGCAGTATTTT CASSLANLITDTQYF
TRBJ2-5 TRBD1 TRBV6-5 - TGTGCCAGCAGTCGAGGGACAGGTGGGCAAGAGACCCAGTACTTC CASSRGTGGQETQYF
TRBJ2-1 - TRBV5-1 - TGCGCCAGCAGCTTGGGGGGGTTAGCGGCCGGTCGGGTCAATGAGCAGTTCTTC CASSLGGLAAGRVNEQFF
TRBJ1-2 - TRBV29-1 - TGCAGCGGTGGGGAGGGGGTATATGGCTACACCTTC CSGGEGVYGYTF
TRBJ2-5 - TRBV2 once TGTGCCAGCAGTCCGTTTACGGGAGTGGAGACCCAGTACTTC CASSPFTGVETQYF
TRBJ1-3 - TRBV6-6 - TGTGCCAGCAGTTACTCAGGGGACTCTGGAAACACCATATATTTT CASSYSGDSGNTIYF
TRBJ2-5 - TRBV24-1 - TGTGCCACCAGCGACATGGGGAGCACCCAGTACTTC CATSDMGSTQYF
TRBJ1-4 - TRBV6-5 - TGTGCCAGCAGCCCAAGGGTGGCAACGGCGGGGAAACTGTTTTTT CASSPRVATAGKLFF
TRBJ1-4 - TRBV29-1 - TGCAGCGGCCTAGACACAACTAATGAAAAACTGTTTTTT CSGLDTTNEKLFF
TRBJ1-1 - TRBV2 - TGTGCCAGCAGTATTACGGTGAACACTGAAGCTTTCTTT CASSITVNTEAFF
TRBJ1-3 TRBD1 TRBV18 - TGTGCCAGCTCATCCCGGGACAGGGGGACCATATATTTT CASSSRDRGTIYF